The 16 T cell receptor beta chains presented below share a single source sample, sequenced in a study of cytomegalovirus exposure and HLA in healthy donors. The repertoire was sequenced with immunoSEQ multiplex PCR; TCRdb's copy has only in-frame clones and lacks some. The sample carries roughly 75,000 clones, 70% to 90% recorded once. The sample consisted of PBMCs. Source of these receptors: a man between 25 and 39 years old in good health and CMV-seronegative.

The chain is built from TRBV9 and TRBJ2-7; weak D call: TRBD2 (5 bases). CDR1 and CDR2 (germline): SGDLS, YYNGEE. This CDR3 comprises 14 residues. V dropped 0 bases and J dropped 2 bases, with 9 bases sitting between them. DNA of the CDR3: TGTGCCAGCAGCGTAGCTTCGGGGACCTACGAGCAGTACTTC. Its protein is CASSVASGTYEQYF.

The rearrangement uses TRBV5-1 and TRBJ2-5; TRBD2 matches at 8 bases. Germline CDR1 and CDR2: SGHRS and YFSETQ. V trimming: 3 bases; J trimming: 7 bases; junction bases outside the gene matches: 14. CDR3 length: 16 amino acids. This CDR3 reads CASSWGPRGGGATQYF. CDR3 bases: TGCGCCAGCAGCTGGGGCCCTCGGGGGGGCGGCGCGACCCAGTACTTC.

The rearrangement links TRBV9 to TRBJ2-2; D perhaps matches TRBD1 (6 bases). The germline V and J ends were trimmed by 0 bases and 5 bases, with 11 bases remaining between them. The CDR3 spans 15 residues. Germline V gene sequence: CDR1 SGDLS, CDR2 YYNGEE. This CDR3 is CASSVVDRPTGELFF. The CDR3, as DNA: TGTGCCAGCAGCGTAGTGGACAGACCAACCGGGGAGCTGTTTTTT.

The chain combines TRBV5-1 with TRBJ2-3, with TRBD1 identical over 7 bases. Per germline, CDR1 SGHRS and CDR2 YFSETQ. This CDR3 is 16 amino acids long. V lost 0 bases to trimming and J lost 4 bases; unmatched junction nucleotides: 8. CDR3 amino acids: CASSLVLQGRPDTQYF. The DNA for the CDR3 is TGCGCCAGCAGCTTGGTGTTACAGGGGCGCCCAGATACGCAGTATTTT.

CDR3 in DNA: TGTGCCAGCAGTCCGGCGGGGGACCAGCCCCAGCATTTT. It translates to CASSPAGDQPQHF. This chain connects TRBV7-9 to TRBJ1-5, with a weak D call TRBD1 (5 bases). Between the trimmed V and J ends, which lost 6 bases and 7 bases, there was a span of 13 bases. Germline CDR1 is SEHNR and CDR2 is FQNEAQ (reference sequence). This CDR3 is 13 amino acids long.

The chain carries TRBV10-3 and TRBJ2-2; 12 bases are shared with TRBD2. The V segment lost 4 bases and the J segment 4 bases; nucleotides outside the gene matches: 7. From germline, CDR1 is ENHRY and CDR2 SYGVKD. The CDR3 covers 17 residues. CDR3 amino acids: CAISGGTSGRPTGELFF. For the CDR3, the DNA is TGTGCCATCAGTGGTGGTACTAGCGGGAGGCCCACCGGGGAGCTGTTTTTT.

This clone has more than one count but fewer than ten. V gene TRBV14 combines with J gene TRBJ2-2; TRBD1 matches at 9 bases. The trim removed 8 bases at V and 5 bases at J, leaving 6 bases unmatched. Germline loops: CDR1 SGHDN, CDR2 FVKESK. The CDR3 totals 14 residues. The CDR3 sequence: CASRGQGETGELFF. In nucleotides, the CDR3 is TGTGCCAGCCGGGGACAGGGAGAAACCGGGGAGCTGTTTTTT.

V is TRBV12-5 and J is TRBJ2-3; 11 positions match TRBD2. Germline V gives CDR1 LGHNT, CDR2 FRNRAP. The CDR3 sequence is 15 residues long. The J segment lost 2 bases and the V segment lost 6 bases, leaving 4 bases of the junction unmatched. Here the CDR3 reads CASGHSGGATDTQYF. As DNA, the CDR3 is TGTGCTAGTGGCCATAGCGGGGGGGCCACAGATACGCAGTATTTT.

The DNA for the CDR3 is TGCGCCAGCAGCGCCGACAGGGGGCGGGAGACCCAGTACTTC. It specifies CASSADRGRETQYF. The chain uses TRBV5-1 and TRBJ2-5; the match to TRBD1 covers 10 bases. The CDR3 runs 14 residues. The germline CDR1 and CDR2 sequences are SGHRS and YFSETQ. V shed 4 bases, J shed 5 bases, and the junction held 5 bases outside the gene matches.

V is TRBV20-1 and J is TRBJ1-1, with no clear D. The CDR3 is 11 residues long. Per the germline V gene, CDR1 is DFQATT and CDR2 is SNEGSKA (reference sequence). V was pared by 3 bases and J by 11 bases, with 13 bases between. CDR3 sequence (DNA): TGCAGTGCTAGCTCCCGGACGGGGGCTTTCTTT. This translates into CSASSRTGAFF.

This clone was detected only once. This rearrangement joins TRBV4-3 to TRBJ1-2; D perhaps matches TRBD1 (5 bases). This CDR3 contains 13 residues. Germline V gives CDR1 LGHNA, CDR2 YSLEER. Trimming took off 0 bases at V and 7 bases at J, with 9 bases between the two ends. This chain's CDR3 is CASSQEIRAGYTF. CDR3 DNA sequence: TGCGCCAGCAGCCAAGAGATCAGGGCTGGCTACACCTTC.

The V and J genes are TRBV2 and TRBJ2-2, with 10 nucleotides matching TRBD2. The CDR3 runs to 16 residues. Per the germline V gene, CDR1 is SNHLY and CDR2 is FYNNEI. V was clipped by 6 bases and J by 3 bases; unmatched bases: 7. This CDR3 is CASRGGTSAYTGELFF. Written as DNA, the CDR3 is TGTGCCAGCAGGGGGGGGACTAGCGCATACACCGGGGAGCTGTTTTTT.

V is TRBV7-3 and J is TRBJ2-3; TRBD2 matches 11 bases. CDR3 size: 18 residues. Germline CDR1 and CDR2: SGHTA and FQGTGA. V lost 2 bases, J lost 0 bases, and 7 bases stayed unmatched. The CDR3 reads CASSLRSLAGASTDTQYF. The CDR3 bases are TGTGCCAGCAGCTTACGCTCACTAGCGGGGGCCAGCACAGATACGCAGTATTTT.

J is TRBJ2-5 and V is TRBV5-1; 8 bases map to TRBD2. Germline CDR1 SGHRS, CDR2 YFSETQ. The CDR3 consists of 15 residues. V shed 0 bases, J shed 2 bases, and the junction held 3 bases outside the gene matches. The CDR3 region is CASSLVGTRQETQYF. The CDR3 coding sequence is TGCGCCAGCAGCTTGGTCGGGACTAGACAAGAGACCCAGTACTTC.

The chain has TRBV2 and TRBJ1-1, with D uncertain. This CDR3 comprises 14 residues. The germline V and J ends were trimmed by 8 bases and 1 base, with 14 bases remaining between them. Germline CDR1 and CDR2: SNHLY and FYNNEI. The CDR3 nucleotides are TGTGCCAGCCGTCTCCGCGAATCGAACACTGAAGCTTTCTTT. Protein product: CASRLRESNTEAFF.

The table lists this clone with a count of one. The chain is built from TRBV11-3 and TRBJ2-3; perhaps TRBD2 as D (5 bases). This CDR3 is built from 14 residues. With 7 bases removed from V and 3 bases from J, the gap between germline ends came to 14 bases. CDR1 SGHNT and CDR2 YENEEA come from the germline V gene. The chain's CDR3 is CASTPTTYTDTQYF. The CDR3 DNA is TGTGCCAGCACCCCGACTACTTATACAGATACGCAGTATTTT.